This T cell receptor beta chain was sequenced in a study of shared clonotypes between healthy human individuals. Study at large: A donor's plate count was three for CD4 naive and three for CD4 memory; CD8 naive had two and CD8 memory one. Study conclusions and caveats: Generally, estimated richness proved larger in naive subsets than it did in memory subsets. Compared with clonotypes that all four donors shared, non-shared clonotypes had lower generation probabilities.

To note about this clone: What it binds is unknown.

Produced via immunoSEQ multiplex PCR; TCRdb's table is partial and in-frame only. Altogether over a million clones are present, 98% to 99% being singletons, with the ten largest covering about 0.35%. CDR1 is KGHSH, CDR2 LQKENI, per germline. Trimming took 5 bases from V and 0 from J, leaving 11 bases between them. CDR3 length: 14 amino acids. J is TRBJ2-7 and V is TRBV18; D is perhaps TRBD2 (6 bases). This sequence originates from a man younger than 45 in good health. Sequencing input: naive CD4+ T cells sorted from blood. Sample subset: CD45RA+ positively selected. In DNA, the CDR3 is TGTGCCAGCTCAGTTAAGGGACTCTCCTACGAGCAGTACTTC. It codes for CASSVKGLSYEQYF.